This T cell receptor beta chain was obtained from a study of T cell changes during pregnancy in multiple sclerosis. Profiled with immunoSEQ multiplex PCR; TCRdb holds only in-frame clones, not every one. The sample consists of around 69,000 clones, about nine tenths of them appearing once. Germline V gene sequence: CDR1 MNHEY, CDR2 SMNVEV (reference sequence). The CDR3 runs to 14 residues. V gave up 6 bases and J gave up 10 bases; unmatched junction bases: 10. The chain combines TRBV27 with TRBJ2-7; 12 bases align to TRBD1. Sample: peripheral blood, taken in the first trimester of pregnancy. The sequence was obtained from a female donor with multiple sclerosis, enrolled in a pregnancy study. As DNA, the CDR3 is TGTGCCAGCAGCCCCGGGACAGGGGGCTATAAACAGTACTTC. Protein sequence: CASSPGTGGYKQYF.